This TCR beta chain comes out of a study of OX40 agonist ivuxolimab in advanced cancers. Across the study: Past anti-PD-1, anti-PD-L1 or anti-CTLA-4 therapy was accepted, and 40% to 45% had received some. Partial responses, seen in three patients, involved one hepatocellular carcinoma and two cutaneous melanomas.

Germline V gene lookup returns CDR1 SNHLY and CDR2 FYNNEI. The CDR3 loop spans 15 amino acids. Generated by immunoSEQ multiplex PCR, the TCRdb table keeps only in-frame clones and is missing some. The sample has about 41,000 clones, around 87% seen once. Patients with a history of autoimmune disease or on systemic immunosuppression were excluded. Blood was sampled at baseline, cycle 4 day 1, and cycle 7 day 1. On this clone: One end of the junction varies from germline; a read error may be responsible.

The chain employs TRBV2 and TRBJ2-3, with TRBD2 matching over 7 bases. The sequence came from an adult with an advanced solid tumor such as melanoma, head and neck, liver or kidney cancer. The source material was CD4+ or CD8+ T cells sorted from blood, sampled in a trial of the OX40 agonist ivuxolimab. CDR3 loop: CASREAGIQTDTQYF. In DNA, the CDR3 is TGTGCCAGCAGGGAAGCGGGAATCCAAACAGATACGCAGTATTTT.